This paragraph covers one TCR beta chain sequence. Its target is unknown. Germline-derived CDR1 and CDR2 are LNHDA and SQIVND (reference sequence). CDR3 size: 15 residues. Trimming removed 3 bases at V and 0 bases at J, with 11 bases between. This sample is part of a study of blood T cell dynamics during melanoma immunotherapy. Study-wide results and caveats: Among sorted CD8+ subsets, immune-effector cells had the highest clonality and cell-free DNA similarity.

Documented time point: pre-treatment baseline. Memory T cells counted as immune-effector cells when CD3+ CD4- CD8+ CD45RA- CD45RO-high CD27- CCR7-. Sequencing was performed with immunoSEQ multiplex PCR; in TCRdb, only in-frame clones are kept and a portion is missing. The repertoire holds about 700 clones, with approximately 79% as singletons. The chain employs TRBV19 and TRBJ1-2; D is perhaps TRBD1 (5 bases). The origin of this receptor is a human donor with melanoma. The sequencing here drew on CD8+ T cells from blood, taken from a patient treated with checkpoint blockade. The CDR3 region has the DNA TGTGCCAGTAGTATGTATCGGGGGGCTAACTATGGCTACACCTTC. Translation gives CASSMYRGANYGYTF.